Shown below are 18 T cell receptor beta chains from a single sample sequenced in a study of shared clonotypes between healthy human individuals. Naive-designated CD8 cells lacked CD45RO, were positively enriched for CCR7, and omitted terminally differentiated effector memory CD45RA+ cells. The assay was immunoSEQ multiplex PCR, and TCRdb's table has in-frame clones only and misses some. Of about 2.1 million clones in the sample, about 92% were seen once. Sequenced material: naive CD8+ T cells from PBMCs. Receptors originate from a man younger than 35 in good health. Some clones in this sample may be carry-over from other donors' samples.

CDR3 protein: CASSHPGTASNQPQHF. CDR3 DNA sequence: TGTGCCAGCAGTCACCCTGGGACAGCAAGCAATCAGCCCCAGCATTTT. The rearrangement uses TRBV2 and TRBJ1-5, with 7 bases matching TRBD1. Germline V gene sequence: CDR1 SNHLY, CDR2 FYNNEI. The J segment lost 1 base and the V segment lost 5 bases, leaving 8 bases of the junction unmatched. The CDR3 length is 16 residues.

The chain recombines TRBV19 with TRBJ1-5, with a tentative D call TRBD1 (5 bases). CDR1 and CDR2 (germline): LNHDA, SQIVND (reference sequence). This CDR3 spans 17 amino acids. V was pared by 1 base and J by 3 bases, with 16 bases between. DNA for the CDR3: TGTGCCAGTAGTATAGCTCACTCCGGACACGACAATCAGCCCCAGCATTTT. Protein product: CASSIAHSGHDNQPQHF.

The chain uses TRBV4-2 and TRBJ2-1, with TRBD1 as a possible D gene (6 bases). This CDR3 region has 17 residues. Trimming removed 3 bases at V and 7 bases at J, with 22 bases between. Germline-derived CDR1 and CDR2 are LGHNA and YNFKEQ. CDR3 loop: CASSHLQGGEGRNEQFF. The DNA of the CDR3 is TGTGCCAGCAGCCACCTACAGGGTGGGGAAGGGAGAAATGAGCAGTTCTTC.

V is TRBV28 and J is TRBJ2-5, with 8 bases fitting TRBD2. The V gene's germline CDR1 is MDHEN and CDR2 SYDVKM. Trimming at V came to 7 bases and at J to 1 base, leaving 11 bases not matched to a gene. The CDR3 has 16 residues. The CDR3 DNA sequence: TGTGCCAGCAATTCTCTGGGACTAGAAGGCCAAGAGACCCAGTACTTC. Its protein product is CASNSLGLEGQETQYF. The complete variable domain, with remaining parts taken from reference TRBV28 and TRBJ2-5, reads DVKVTQSSRYLVKRTGEKVFLECVQDMDHENMFWYRQDPGLGLRLIYFSYDVKMKEKGDIPEGYSVSREKKERFSLILESASTNQTSMYLCASNSLGLEGQETQYFGPGTRLLVL.

The chain joins TRBV27 to TRBJ1-1, with 7 positions matching TRBD1. Germline trimming cut 5 bases from V and 6 bases from J; bases unmatched to any gene: 9. Per the germline V gene, CDR1 is MNHEY and CDR2 is SMNVEV (reference sequence). CDR3 size: 14 residues. CDR3 in DNA: TGTGCCAGCAGTCTTGTGGGACAGTTATCTGAAGCTTTCTTT. This encodes CASSLVGQLSEAFF.

The DNA of the CDR3 is TGTGCCAGCAGCGCTGGGACAGCCCCTATCACCGGGGAGCTGTTTTTT. It codes for CASSAGTAPITGELFF. The chain uses TRBV9 and TRBJ2-2; 7 nucleotides align to TRBD1. Germline V gene sequence: CDR1 SGDLS, CDR2 YYNGEE. The V and J ends lost 3 bases and 4 bases, in that order; junction bases with no gene match: 9. CDR3 length: 16 residues.

This clone was seen once. This rearrangement joins TRBV28 to TRBJ1-1, with TRBD1 as a possible D gene (5 bases). Germline V gives CDR1 MDHEN, CDR2 SYDVKM. The CDR3 consists of 11 residues. V was clipped by 8 bases and J by 8 bases, with 12 bases between them. In DNA, the CDR3 is TGTGCCAGCCACGCCTGGACAGAAGCTTTCTTT. Residues: CASHAWTEAFF.

The DNA of the CDR3 is TGTGCCTGGAGTGGACAGGGGGGTGACGAGCAGTACTTC. Translation: CAWSGQGGDEQYF. The J gene is TRBJ2-7, the V gene TRBV30, with 9 bases aligning to TRBD1. V lost 1 base to trimming and J lost 5 bases; unmatched junction nucleotides: 3. Germline CDR1 and CDR2: GTSNPN and SVGIG (reference sequence). This CDR3 has 13 amino acids. The whole variable domain, filled in from reference TRBV30 and TRBJ2-7, reads SQTIHQWPATLVQPVGSPLSLECTVEGTSNPNLYWYRQAAGRGLQLLFYSVGIGQISSEVPQNLSASRPQDRQFILSSKKLLLSDSGFYLCAWSGQGGDEQYFGPGTRLTVT.

The chain recombines TRBV11-2 with TRBJ2-3; D remains unclear. The CDR3 spans 14 residues. Per germline, CDR1 SGHAT and CDR2 FQNNGV. V dropped 5 bases and J dropped 1 base, with 10 bases sitting between them. The CDR3 spells CASSPWLGTDTQYF. The DNA of the CDR3 is TGTGCCAGCAGCCCCTGGCTCGGCACAGATACGCAGTATTTT.

This chain connects TRBV7-2 to TRBJ2-2; no clear D gene. The germline V and J ends were trimmed by 4 bases and 1 base, with 10 bases remaining between them. The germline CDR1 and CDR2 sequences are SGHTA and FQGNSA. The CDR3 runs to 15 residues. The CDR3 loop reads CASSSYSENTGELFF. The CDR3 bases are TGTGCCAGCAGCTCCTATTCAGAGAACACCGGGGAGCTGTTTTTT.

This clone was seen only once. J is TRBJ2-2 and V is TRBV18, with 9 bases identical to TRBD1. V lost 6 bases to trimming and J lost 3 bases; unmatched junction nucleotides: 8. The CDR3 loop spans 16 amino acids. Germline CDR1 and CDR2: KGHSH and LQKENI. This chain's CDR3 is CASSPTGQGYTGELFF. CDR3 coding DNA: TGTGCCAGCTCTCCGACGGGACAGGGTTACACCGGGGAGCTGTTTTTT.

The chain employs TRBV30 and TRBJ1-6; D is ambiguous. The germline V and J ends were trimmed by 3 bases and 5 bases, with 11 bases remaining between them. The length of the CDR3 is 14 residues. The germline V gene encodes CDR1 GTSNPN and CDR2 SVGIG (reference sequence). This chain's CDR3 is CAWRRGRNNSPLHF. CDR3 in DNA: TGTGCCTGGAGAAGAGGGAGGAATAATTCACCCCTCCACTTT.

Only one count was recorded for this clone. The chain links TRBV19 to TRBJ2-7; D is unclear. This CDR3 comprises 14 residues. V was shortened by 4 bases and J by 6 bases, with 16 bases between the two germline ends. The germline gives CDR1 LNHDA, CDR2 SQIVND (reference sequence). The CDR3 DNA reads as TGTGCCAGTAGTACCCTCCTGGGGAAGGGCGAGCAGTACTTC. This translates into CASSTLLGKGEQYF.

This chain joins TRBV9 and TRBJ2-1, with 8 bases that match TRBD2. Germline V gene sequence: CDR1 SGDLS, CDR2 YYNGEE. V lost 4 bases, J lost 1 base, and 7 bases stayed unmatched. This CDR3 comprises 16 residues. This chain's CDR3 is CASSIKAGASYNEQFF. CDR3 in DNA: TGTGCCAGCAGCATCAAAGCGGGGGCTTCCTACAATGAGCAGTTCTTC.

V gene TRBV7-9 combines with J gene TRBJ2-6; 10 bases fit TRBD1. Germline V lookup: CDR1 SEHNR, CDR2 FQNEAQ (reference sequence). The CDR3 is 17 residues long. V lost 1 base to trimming and J lost 6 bases; unmatched junction nucleotides: 6. CDR3 loop: CASSLGDRGLEANVLTF. CDR3 DNA: TGTGCCAGCAGCTTAGGGGACAGGGGATTAGAGGCCAACGTCCTGACTTTC.

The V gene is TRBV2, the J gene TRBJ2-7; 7 nucleotides match TRBD2. J gave up 5 bases and V 3 bases, and 4 bases lay outside the gene matches. CDR3 size: 13 residues. Germline loops: CDR1 SNHLY, CDR2 FYNNEI. CDR3 nucleotides: TGTGCCAGCAGTGACACGGGGAGGGACGAGCAGTACTTC. Its translation is CASSDTGRDEQYF.

The chain recombines TRBV6-1 with TRBJ1-4; D is ambiguous. V dropped 2 bases and J dropped 7 bases, with 11 bases sitting between them. There are 14 residues in the CDR3. Germline-derived CDR1 and CDR2 are MNHNS and SASEGT. The CDR3 region is CASSEMWGGEKLFF. DNA for the CDR3: TGTGCCAGCAGTGAAATGTGGGGTGGTGAAAAACTGTTTTTT.

This clone was found once. The chain uses TRBV7-9 and TRBJ2-7; 10 nucleotides match TRBD1. The J segment lost 5 bases and the V segment lost 11 bases, leaving 6 bases of the junction unmatched. The length of the CDR3 is 12 residues. The germline V gene has CDR1 SEHNR and CDR2 FQNEAQ (reference sequence). CDR3 nucleotides: TGTGCCGGAGACAGGGGGCTGGACGAGCAGTACTTC. Amino acid sequence: CAGDRGLDEQYF.